This T cell receptor beta chain was documented in a study of CD8 T cells in Susac syndrome. Study results and caveats: Within total CD8+ repertoires, approximately 16 Susac-specific public clones were found, and within CD8+ TEMRA repertoires, several.

The authors reverse transcribed roughly 0.5 to 1 ug RNA with random hexamers. TCRdb processed the immunoSEQ multiplex PCR reads anew with MiXCR; each CDR3 protein has one entry. The profile shows around 150,000 distinct CDR3 sequences, 85% to 95% of them singletons. On this clonotype itself: The antigen is undetermined.

From blood CD8+ and CD4+ T cells, TCR beta sequences were generated. Negative isolation yielded the CD8+ and CD4+ T cells, while FACS enriched the TEMRA cells. Germline lookup yields CDR1 SGDLS and CDR2 YYNGEE. V lost 0 bases and J 7 bases, leaving 11 bases between the germline ends. The CDR3 length is 13 residues. The chain links TRBV9 to TRBJ2-7; possibly TRBD2 for D (6 bases). This TCR was sampled from a human donor with Susac syndrome. The sample comprised CD8+ T cells from PBMCs. CDR3 coding DNA: TGTGCCAGCAGCGTAGCTACTGGGGGGGAGCAGTACTTC. Translated: CASSVATGGEQYF.